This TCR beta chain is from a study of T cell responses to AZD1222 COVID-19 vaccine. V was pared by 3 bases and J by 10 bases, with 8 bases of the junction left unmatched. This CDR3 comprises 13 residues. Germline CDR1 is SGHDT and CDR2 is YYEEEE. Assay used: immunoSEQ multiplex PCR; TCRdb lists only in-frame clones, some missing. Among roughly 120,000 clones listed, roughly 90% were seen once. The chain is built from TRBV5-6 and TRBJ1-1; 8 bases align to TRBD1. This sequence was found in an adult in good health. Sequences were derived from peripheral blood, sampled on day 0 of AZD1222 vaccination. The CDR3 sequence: CASSSTRTGRAFF. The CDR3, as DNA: TGTGCCAGCAGCTCCACCCGGACAGGGCGAGCTTTCTTT.